This T cell receptor (beta chain) came from a study of T cells after yellow fever vaccination. Study at large: Fractions low in cell number were prepared with SMART-Seq v4 Ultra Low Input. Regarding the study as a whole: Just a small share of clonotypes turned up in the CD4 compartment as well as the CD8 compartment.

TCR cDNA was made by 5'RACE template switching, adding a universal primer site and UMIs. TCRdb fed the 5' RACE reads into MiXCR, producing one record per CDR3 protein. The table records about 25,000 distinct CDR3 sequences, 4.5% to 5.5% of them present only once. V gave up 2 bases and J gave up 10 bases, with 11 bases separating them. The CDR3 runs 12 residues. Germline V CDR1 and CDR2: SGHRS, YFSETQ. The sample in question was PBMCs, either bulk or a sorted T-cell subset (CD4+, CD8+, memory, or dextramer-sorted; not recorded which), obtained 15 days after the yellow fever booster vaccination. The rearrangement links TRBV5-1 to TRBJ2-3; D call uncertain. This sequence originates from a man aged 25 to 40 who received the YFV17D yellow fever vaccine. CDR3 in DNA: TGCGCCAGCAGCTTAGATCCCGGATCGCAGTATTTT. Protein sequence: CASSLDPGSQYF.